One sample yielded the 21 T cell receptor beta chains listed below, sequenced in a study of vaccination effects on CD4 cells after COVID-19. Within the ViraFEST assay, antigen-specific CD4+ T cells underwent expansion with viral peptide pools prior to sequencing. An approximately 10-day culture period preceded the isolation of CD4+ T cells. These receptors' antigens are unknown. Sequenced by immunoSEQ multiplex PCR; TCRdb stores in-frame clones only, minus some. The data show 9,000 to 13,000 clones, roughly 70% seen once. The sequencing here drew on CD4+ T cells from PBMCs cultured with HCoV-229E spike peptides, taken before COVID-19 vaccination. These receptors were obtained from a human donor who received a COVID-19 vaccine.

This CDR3 is CASSELAGPGPYEQYF. Written as DNA, the CDR3 is TGTGCCAGCAGTGAACTGGCAGGGCCTGGCCCCTACGAGCAGTACTTC. The rearrangement uses TRBV6-1 and TRBJ2-7; D perhaps matches TRBD1 (5 bases). V shed 2 bases and J shed 2 bases, with 16 bases lying between them. The CDR3 sequence is 16 residues long. Germline CDR1 and CDR2: MNHNS and SASEGT.

In its sample, this clone was seen once. The chain employs TRBV28 and TRBJ2-7; a weak D match, TRBD1 (6 bases). This CDR3 comprises 13 residues. With 8 bases removed from V and 0 bases from J, the gap between germline ends came to 11 bases. Germline assignment: CDR1 MDHEN and CDR2 SYDVKM. CDR3 amino acids: CASSQGSSYEQYF. The DNA of the CDR3 is TGTGCCAGCTCGCAGGGGAGCTCCTACGAGCAGTACTTC.

V and J are TRBV6-4 and TRBJ1-6; no clear D. Germline CDR1 MRHNA, CDR2 SNTAGT. Trimming removed 4 bases from V and 10 bases from J, with 14 bases in between. The CDR3 consists of 14 residues. The CDR3 loop reads CASSARLVGSPLHF. The CDR3 nucleotides are TGTGCCAGCAGTGCCAGGTTGGTTGGCTCACCCCTCCACTTT.

V is TRBV7-3 and J is TRBJ2-2; 8 bases match TRBD1. This CDR3 region has 17 residues. Germline V lookup: CDR1 SGHTA, CDR2 FQGTGA. Trimming cost V 1 base and J 8 bases; bases outside gene matches: 12. CDR3 in DNA: TGTGCCAGCAGCTTAAGCCGAGACAGGGGTGTATCAGGGGAGCTGTTTTTT. Protein sequence: CASSLSRDRGVSGELFF.

The rearrangement joins TRBV7-9 to TRBJ2-2, with 8 bases lining up with TRBD2. Germline trimming cut 5 bases from V and 1 base from J; bases unmatched to any gene: 12. This CDR3 comprises 18 residues. The germline gives CDR1 SEHNR, CDR2 FQNEAQ (reference sequence). DNA for the CDR3: TGTGCCAGCAGCCGAGCCGGGGGGGCCTCACGGAACACCGGGGAGCTGTTTTTT. This translates into CASSRAGGASRNTGELFF.

The rearrangement uses TRBV24-1 and TRBJ2-2; no clear D. CDR1 and CDR2 (germline): KGHDR, SFDVKD. The CDR3 sequence is 14 residues long. V shed 4 bases and J shed 4 bases, with 9 bases lying between them. This CDR3 reads CATSDSGLTGELFF. The CDR3 nucleotides are TGTGCCACCAGTGACTCCGGCCTCACCGGGGAGCTGTTTTTT.

CDR3 residues: CASRFSGRGIYNEQFF. The CDR3 coding sequence is TGCGCCAGCAGATTTAGCGGGAGGGGGATATACAATGAGCAGTTCTTC. The gene calls are TRBV5-1 and TRBJ2-1; 11 nucleotides match TRBD2. This CDR3 has 16 amino acids. V was pared by 5 bases and J by 4 bases, with 8 bases of the junction left unmatched. Per germline, CDR1 SGHRS and CDR2 YFSETQ.

This rearrangement joins TRBV28 to TRBJ2-2; 7 bases line up with TRBD2. Trimming removed 6 bases from V and 2 bases from J; junction bases left unmatched: 3. CDR3 length equals 14 residues. Germline CDR1 reads MDHEN; CDR2 reads SYDVKM. The CDR3 here is CASRWGGNTGELFF. The DNA for the CDR3 is TGTGCCAGCAGATGGGGGGGTAACACCGGGGAGCTGTTTTTT.

The chain combines TRBV6-5 with TRBJ1-1; unclear D gene. The germline V gene encodes CDR1 MNHEY and CDR2 SVGAGI. Trimming took 8 bases from V and 2 from J, leaving 9 bases between them. The CDR3 spans 12 residues. The CDR3, as DNA: TGTGCCAGCGGAAGATCTAACACTGAAGCTTTCTTT. Translation gives CASGRSNTEAFF.

J is TRBJ1-2 and V is TRBV19; possible D gene TRBD1, 5 bases. The germline V and J ends were trimmed by 3 bases and 4 bases, with 9 bases remaining between them. The germline V gene has CDR1 LNHDA and CDR2 SQIVND (reference sequence). The CDR3 is 13 amino acids. DNA for the CDR3: TGTGCCAGTAGTATCCCAGGGATCTATGGCTACACCTTC. Translation gives CASSIPGIYGYTF.

This clone was seen only once. The rearrangement links TRBV6-2 or TRBV6-3 to TRBJ1-5; 8 bases agree with TRBD1. After removal of 4 bases from V and 6 bases from J, the junction contained 14 bases not matched to a gene. The CDR3 is made up of 17 amino acids. Germline V lookup: CDR1 MNHEY, CDR2 SVGEGT. The CDR3 region has the DNA TGTGCCAGCAGTTCTCCAGTGACAGGGGTGGAGGGTCAGCCCCAGCATTTT. This gives the protein CASSSPVTGVEGQPQHF.

This chain joins TRBV6-5 and TRBJ2-1; the match to TRBD1 covers 9 bases. The CDR3 loop spans 13 amino acids. V was clipped by 6 bases and J by 7 bases; unmatched bases: 4. Per the germline V gene, CDR1 is MNHEY and CDR2 is SVGAGI. DNA for the CDR3: TGTGCCAGCAGGACAGGGGGGTGGAATGAGCAGTTCTTC. Residues: CASRTGGWNEQFF.

This sequence joins TRBV5-1 and TRBJ2-5; no clear D gene. Trimming cost V 0 bases and J 4 bases, with 7 bases left between them. The CDR3 runs 13 residues. From germline, CDR1 is SGHRS and CDR2 YFSETQ. The CDR3 coding sequence is TGCGCCAGCAGCTTGGGGAACCGAGAGACCCAGTACTTC. Its protein is CASSLGNRETQYF.

This clone was found a few times. This chain links TRBV30 with TRBJ2-7, with TRBD1 as a possible D gene (6 bases). The CDR3 length is 13 residues. Trimming took off 2 bases at V and 3 bases at J, with 11 bases between the two ends. CDR1 GTSNPN and CDR2 SVGIG come from the germline V gene (reference sequence). CDR3 sequence: CAWSPQTGYEQYF. CDR3 bases: TGTGCCTGGAGTCCCCAGACAGGCTACGAGCAGTACTTC.

V usage is TRBV28 and J usage is TRBJ2-7, with a tentative D call TRBD2 (6 bases). Per the germline V gene, CDR1 is MDHEN and CDR2 is SYDVKM. Trimming cost V 6 bases and J 3 bases, with 18 bases left between them. This CDR3 region has 15 residues. The DNA of the CDR3 is TGTGCCAGCAGGGGCGGAGGGCTAGCCCACTACGAGCAGTACTTC. It encodes CASRGGGLAHYEQYF.

The chain links TRBV4-1 to TRBJ1-1, with 9 bases identical to TRBD1. Germline CDR1 is MGHRA and CDR2 is YSYEKL. V lost 0 bases, J lost 4 bases, and 6 bases stayed unmatched. The CDR3 has 16 amino acids. CDR3 in DNA: TGCGCCAGCAGCCAAGATTTCAGGACAGGGGTCACTGAAGCTTTCTTT. Its protein product is CASSQDFRTGVTEAFF.

The chain has TRBV29-1 and TRBJ1-2, with no clear D. Trimming took off 6 bases at V and 4 bases at J, with 9 bases between the two ends. This CDR3 contains 11 residues. Germline CDR1 and CDR2: SQVTM and ANQGSEA. Here the CDR3 DNA reads TGCAGCGTGCGGGCGCTCTATGGCTACACCTTC. Its translation is CSVRALYGYTF. Variable domain in full (rest from reference TRBV29-1 and TRBJ1-2): SAVISQKPSRDICQRGTSLTIQCQVDSQVTMMFWYRQQPGQSLTLIATANQGSEATYESGFVIDKFPISRPNLTFSTLTVSNMSPEDSSIYLCSVRALYGYTFGSGTRLTVV.

The rearrangement joins TRBV3-1 (or the pseudogene TRBV3-2) to TRBJ2-3; 8 nucleotides match TRBD2. Germline V gene sequence: CDR1 LGHDT, CDR2 YNNKEL (reference sequence). The trim removed 4 bases at V and 10 bases at J, leaving 4 bases unmatched. The CDR3 covers 12 residues. The CDR3 nucleotides are TGTGCCAGCAGCCCGGGAGGGCGGGCGCAGTATTTT. Residues: CASSPGGRAQYF.

The rearrangement uses TRBV4-2 and TRBJ2-2; D is perhaps TRBD1 (6 bases). Trimming shortened V by 4 bases and J by 1 base, and 19 bases separated the two germline ends. Germline CDR1 is LGHNA and CDR2 is YNFKEQ. CDR3 length: 18 amino acids. The chain's CDR3 is CASSPTTGLVWNTGELFF. The CDR3 DNA is TGTGCCAGCAGCCCGACCACAGGGTTGGTCTGGAACACCGGGGAGCTGTTTTTT.

The chain employs TRBV10-3 and TRBJ1-1; D is unclear. Looked up from germline, CDR1 is ENHRY and CDR2 is SYGVKD. This CDR3 region has 12 residues. Trimming pared 0 bases from V and 5 bases from J, leaving 4 bases between. DNA of the CDR3: TGTGCCATCAGTGAGTCAGCTACTGAAGCTTTCTTT. Its translation: CAISESATEAFF.

This clone was seen just once. The V call is TRBV19, the J call TRBJ2-7; D gene uncertain. Trimming shortened V by 5 bases and J by 0 bases, and 8 bases separated the two germline ends. This CDR3 is built from 13 residues. Germline loops: CDR1 LNHDA, CDR2 SQIVND (reference sequence). CDR3 loop: CASSVGSSYEQYF. CDR3 coding DNA: TGTGCCAGTAGTGTCGGCAGCTCCTACGAGCAGTACTTC.